What follows are 15 T cell receptor beta chains derived from one specimen sequenced in a study of spatial heterogeneity in lung cancer (dated by TCRdb to the late 2010s). Library prep was done by 5' RACE. The run used a NextSeq 500. Using fastp trimming at Q25 and MiXCR clonotype assembly, TCRdb reanalyzed the public sequencing data and kept in-frame beta chains. Entries are consolidated by CDR3 protein sequence, retaining the most common genes and DNA. For this sample the table gives about 52,000 distinct CDR3 sequences, of which 7.4% were detected only once. Less than 45% of the sample is held by the ten biggest clonotypes. The label giving this sample's time point can be read as: blood at routine non-recurrence follow-up after resection. For TCR sequencing, whole RNA was extracted from tumor and nontumor lung tissue, or from cryopreserved PBMC samples, and no cell sorting was done. Sample: PBMCs, taken at follow-up. The receptors shown here come from a female donor with early-stage non-small cell lung cancer.

This clonotype showed up many times. V gene TRBV19 combines with J gene TRBJ2-6; D is uncertain. V was shortened by 8 bases and J by 3 bases, with 11 bases between the two germline ends. The CDR3 consists of 14 residues. CDR1 is LNHDA and CDR2 is SQIVND in the germline V gene (reference sequence). CDR3 region: CASGAGGGANVLTF. In DNA, the CDR3 is TGTGCCAGTGGTGCAGGTGGTGGGGCCAACGTCCTGACTTTC.

On this clonotype: The missing conserved phenylalanine or tryptophan at the end of this CDR3 makes a read error likely. V usage is TRBV30 and J usage is TRBJ1-1; D might be TRBD1 (6 bases). Trimming removed 6 bases from V and 2 bases from J, with 13 bases in between. This CDR3 spans 13 amino acids. CDR1 GTSNPN and CDR2 SVGIG come from the germline V gene (reference sequence). The CDR3 spells CACAGGRNTEAFS. Here the CDR3 DNA reads TGTGCCTGTGCGGGGGGGCGAAACACTGAAGCTTTCTCT.

This clonotype was detected ten times or more. The CDR3 here is CAIRLGPGEGYEQYF. For the CDR3, the DNA is TGTGCCATCCGTCTGGGACCTGGGGAGGGCTACGAGCAGTACTTC. This rearrangement joins TRBV10-3 to TRBJ2-7, with 7 bases matching TRBD2. The V segment lost 8 bases and the J segment 3 bases; nucleotides outside the gene matches: 13. The CDR3 contains 15 residues. The V gene's germline CDR1 is ENHRY and CDR2 SYGVKD.

Concerning this clonotype: A junction end diverges from the germline sequence, so it may reflect a read error. J is TRBJ1-1 and V is TRBV6-2 or TRBV6-3; D may be TRBD1 (6 bases). Germline V gene data show CDR1 as MNHEY and CDR2 as SVGEGT. The CDR3 has 15 residues. This chain's CDR3 is CASSYLGAQNTDAFF. The CDR3 region has the DNA TGTGCCAGCAGTTATCTGGGGGCCCAGAACACTGACGCTTTCTTT.

The rearrangement joins TRBV4-2 to TRBJ2-7; 11 nucleotides line up with TRBD1. V trimming: 1 base; J trimming: 3 bases; junction bases outside the gene matches: 2. Germline V lookup: CDR1 LGHNA, CDR2 YNFKEQ. The CDR3 contains 15 residues. The CDR3 here is CASSQGDRGFYEQYF. CDR3 in DNA: TGTGCCAGCAGCCAAGGGGACAGGGGGTTCTACGAGCAGTACTTC.

The sample holds many counts of this clonotype. This chain uses TRBV20-1 with TRBJ1-5; 7 positions match TRBD1. CDR1 is DFQATT, CDR2 SNEGSKA, per germline (reference sequence). The V segment lost 3 bases and the J segment 0 bases; nucleotides outside the gene matches: 8. The CDR3 contains 16 residues. The CDR3 is CSASRTGGFSNQPQHF. Written as DNA, the CDR3 is TGCAGTGCTAGCAGGACAGGAGGGTTTAGCAATCAGCCCCAGCATTTT.

In its sample, this clonotype was seen many times. The chain is built from TRBV7-2 and TRBJ2-7; D unclear. The germline CDR1 and CDR2 sequences are SGHTA and FQGNSA. The CDR3 spans 13 residues. V was shortened by 2 bases and J by 0 bases, with 5 bases between the two germline ends. In DNA form, the CDR3 reads TGTGCCAGCAGCTTATCGCCCTCCTACGAGCAGTACTTC. The encoded protein is CASSLSPSYEQYF.

V usage is TRBV27 and J usage is TRBJ2-5; the D gene is possibly TRBD1 (5 bases). This CDR3 is built from 12 residues. Germline V gene sequence: CDR1 MNHEY, CDR2 SMNVEV (reference sequence). Trimming removed 8 bases from V and 3 bases from J, with 10 bases in between. DNA of the CDR3: TGTGCCAGCGCCGAGACAGAAGAGACCCAGTACTTC. It codes for CASAETEETQYF.

The chain has TRBV5-6 and TRBJ2-5; 8 nucleotides align to TRBD1. J gave up 1 base and V 3 bases, and 11 bases lay outside the gene matches. Germline CDR1 SGHDT, CDR2 YYEEEE. This CDR3 comprises 17 residues. Here the CDR3 DNA reads TGTGCCAGCAGCTGGAGGGGATCAGGGGGCGCCCAAGAGACCCAGTACTTC. Its protein product is CASSWRGSGGAQETQYF. The full variable domain, completed using reference TRBV5-6 and TRBJ2-5, is DAGVTQSPTHLIKTRGQQVTLRCSPKSGHDTVSWYQQALGQGPQFIFQYYEEEERQRGNFPDRFSGHQFPNYSSELNVNALLLGDSALYLCASSWRGSGGAQETQYFGPGTRLLVL.

The gene calls are TRBV11-2 and TRBJ1-1, with D uncertain. CDR3 length equals 14 residues. Trimming left V 4 bases short and J 4 bases short, with 13 bases between. Germline lookup yields CDR1 SGHAT and CDR2 FQNNGV. The CDR3 bases are TGTGCCAGCAGCTCAAAATGGACTGCCACTGAAGCTTTCTTT. Translation gives CASSSKWTATEAFF.

There are many counts of this clonotype. The chain joins TRBV9 to TRBJ1-6; D is possibly TRBD1 (5 bases). Germline-derived CDR1 and CDR2 are SGDLS and YYNGEE. V shed 3 bases and J shed 6 bases, with 16 bases lying between them. The CDR3 is 16 residues long. This CDR3 reads CASSAKRDPTNSPLHF. In DNA, the CDR3 is TGTGCCAGCAGCGCCAAGCGGGACCCAACTAATTCACCCCTCCACTTT.

This clonotype was found many times. J is TRBJ2-7 and V is TRBV7-9; 7 nucleotides agree with TRBD1. After removal of 5 bases from V and 1 base from J, the junction contained 2 bases not matched to a gene. CDR1 is SEHNR, CDR2 FQNEAQ, per germline (reference sequence). The CDR3 sequence is 13 residues long. As DNA, the CDR3 is TGTGCCAGCAGCCCGGGACAGTCCTACGAGCAGTACTTC. Translating it yields CASSPGQSYEQYF. The whole variable domain, filled in from reference TRBV7-9 and TRBJ2-7, reads DTGVSQNPRHKITKRGQNVTFRCDPISEHNRLYWYRQTLGQGPEFLTYFQNEAQLEKSRLLSDRFSAERPKGSFSTLEIQRTEQGDSAMYLCASSPGQSYEQYFGPGTRLTVT.

This clonotype was observed many times. The gene calls are TRBV7-2 and TRBJ2-7; maybe TRBD2 (6 bases). This CDR3 has 15 amino acids. V lost 1 base, J lost 2 bases, and 12 bases lay in between. Germline V gene sequence: CDR1 SGHTA, CDR2 FQGNSA. The chain's CDR3 is CASSLEAGLAYEQYF. CDR3 DNA sequence: TGTGCCAGCAGCTTAGAAGCGGGTTTGGCCTACGAGCAGTACTTC.

The CDR3 sequence is CASSTPGYGYTF. CDR3 coding DNA: TGTGCCAGCAGCACTCCCGGGTATGGCTACACCTTC. The chain couples TRBV28 to TRBJ1-2; D remains unclear. Trimming stripped 6 bases from V and 5 bases from J, with 10 bases between. The CDR3 length is 12 residues. CDR1 is MDHEN and CDR2 is SYDVKM in the germline V gene.

This clonotype came up a few times. In nucleotides, the CDR3 is TGTGCCAGCAGTTACGCCCAGAGAGGGAACACTGAAGCTTTCTTT. Its protein is CASSYAQRGNTEAFF. This chain links TRBV6-5 with TRBJ1-1; D call uncertain. The V gene's germline CDR1 is MNHEY and CDR2 SVGAGI. Trimming took off 2 bases at V and 1 base at J, with 11 bases between the two ends. The CDR3 sequence is 15 residues long.